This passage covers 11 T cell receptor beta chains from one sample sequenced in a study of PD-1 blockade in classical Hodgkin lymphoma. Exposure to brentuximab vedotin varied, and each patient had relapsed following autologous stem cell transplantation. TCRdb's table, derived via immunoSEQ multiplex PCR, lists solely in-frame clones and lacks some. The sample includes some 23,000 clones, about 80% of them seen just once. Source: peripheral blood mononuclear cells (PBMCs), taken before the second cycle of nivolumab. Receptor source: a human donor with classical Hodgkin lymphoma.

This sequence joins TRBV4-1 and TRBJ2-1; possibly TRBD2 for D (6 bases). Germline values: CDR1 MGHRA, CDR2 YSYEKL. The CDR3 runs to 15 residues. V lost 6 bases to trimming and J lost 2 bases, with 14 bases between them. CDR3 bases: TGCGCCAGCAGACTTGGACTACCAACCTACAATGAGCAGTTCTTC. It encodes CASRLGLPTYNEQFF.

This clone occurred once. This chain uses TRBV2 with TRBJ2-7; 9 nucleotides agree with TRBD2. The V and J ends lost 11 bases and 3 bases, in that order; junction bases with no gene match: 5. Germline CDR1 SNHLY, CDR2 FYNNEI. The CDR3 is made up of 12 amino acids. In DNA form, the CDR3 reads TGTGCCTGCCAGACTAGCGGCTACGAGCAGTACTTC. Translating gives CACQTSGYEQYF.

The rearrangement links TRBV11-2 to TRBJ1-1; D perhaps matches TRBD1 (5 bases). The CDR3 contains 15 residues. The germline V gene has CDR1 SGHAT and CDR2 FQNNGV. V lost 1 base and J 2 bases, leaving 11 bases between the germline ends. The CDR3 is CASSLGPRGNTEAFF. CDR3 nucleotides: TGTGCCAGCAGCTTAGGCCCCCGGGGCAACACTGAAGCTTTCTTT.

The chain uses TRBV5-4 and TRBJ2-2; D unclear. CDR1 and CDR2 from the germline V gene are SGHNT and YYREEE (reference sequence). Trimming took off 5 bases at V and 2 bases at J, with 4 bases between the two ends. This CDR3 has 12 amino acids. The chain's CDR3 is CASRRNTGELFF. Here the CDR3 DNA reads TGTGCCAGCAGACGTAACACCGGGGAGCTGTTTTTT.

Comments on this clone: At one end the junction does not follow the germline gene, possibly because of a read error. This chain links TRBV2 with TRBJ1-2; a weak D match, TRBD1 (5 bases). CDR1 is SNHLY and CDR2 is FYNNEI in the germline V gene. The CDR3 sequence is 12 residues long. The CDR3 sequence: CASSEGTKLQHF. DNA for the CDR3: TGTGCCAGCAGTGAAGGGACAAAATTACAGCACTTC.

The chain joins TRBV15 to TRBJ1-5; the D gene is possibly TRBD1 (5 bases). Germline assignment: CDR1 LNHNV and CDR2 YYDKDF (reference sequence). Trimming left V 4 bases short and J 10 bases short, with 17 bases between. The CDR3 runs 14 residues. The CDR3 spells CATSKLRDSGPQHF. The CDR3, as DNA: TGTGCCACCAGCAAACTCCGGGACTCCGGTCCCCAGCATTTT.

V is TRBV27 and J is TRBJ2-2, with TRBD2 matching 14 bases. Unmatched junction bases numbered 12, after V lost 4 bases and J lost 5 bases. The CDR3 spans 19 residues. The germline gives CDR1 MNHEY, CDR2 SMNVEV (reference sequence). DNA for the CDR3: TGTGCCAGCAGTTCACCGATTAGGACTAGCGGGAGGAATACCGGGGAGCTGTTTTTT. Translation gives CASSSPIRTSGRNTGELFF.

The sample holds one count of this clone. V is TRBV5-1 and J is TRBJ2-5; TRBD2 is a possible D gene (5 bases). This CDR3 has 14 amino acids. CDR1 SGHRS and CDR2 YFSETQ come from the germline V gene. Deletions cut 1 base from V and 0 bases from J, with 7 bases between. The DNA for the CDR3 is TGCGCCAGCAGCTTGTCCGGGAACCAAGAGACCCAGTACTTC. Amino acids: CASSLSGNQETQYF.

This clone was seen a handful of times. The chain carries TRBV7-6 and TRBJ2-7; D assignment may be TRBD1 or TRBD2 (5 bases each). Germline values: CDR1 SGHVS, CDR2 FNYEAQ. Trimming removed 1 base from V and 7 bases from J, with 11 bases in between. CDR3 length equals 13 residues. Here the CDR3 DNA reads TGTGCCAGCAGCTTAGGAGGGGCGGGTGAGCAGTACTTC. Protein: CASSLGGAGEQYF.

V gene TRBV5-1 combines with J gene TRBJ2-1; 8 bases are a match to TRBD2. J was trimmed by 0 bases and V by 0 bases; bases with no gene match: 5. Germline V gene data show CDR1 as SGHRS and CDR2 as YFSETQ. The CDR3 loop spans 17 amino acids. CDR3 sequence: CASSLVNGRDSYNEQFF. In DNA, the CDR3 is TGCGCCAGCAGCTTGGTAAACGGGAGGGACTCCTACAATGAGCAGTTCTTC.

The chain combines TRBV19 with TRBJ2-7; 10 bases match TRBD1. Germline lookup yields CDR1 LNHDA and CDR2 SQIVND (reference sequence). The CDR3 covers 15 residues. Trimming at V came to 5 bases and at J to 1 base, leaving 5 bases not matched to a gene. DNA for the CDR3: TGTGCCAGTAGTCTGGGACAGGGGAGGTCCTACGAGCAGTACTTC. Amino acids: CASSLGQGRSYEQYF. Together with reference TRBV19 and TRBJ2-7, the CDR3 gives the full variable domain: DGGITQSPKYLFRKEGQNVTLSCEQNLNHDAMYWYRQDPGQGLRLIYYSQIVNDFQKGDIAEGYSVSREKKESFPLTVTSAQKNPTAFYLCASSLGQGRSYEQYFGPGTRLTVT.